The clone carrying this TCR beta chain was seen more than once but under ten times. The sample originates from a study of beta chain features in type 1 diabetes. Every bit of the isolated RNA underwent reverse transcription, so sequencing read expressed TCRB transcripts. Clones were read by immunoSEQ multiplex PCR, and TCRdb kept only the in-frame ones, dropping some. Here the sample spans hundreds of thousands of clones, less than 9.5% being singletons. Deletions cut 0 bases from V and 7 bases from J, with 16 bases between. From germline, CDR1 is LGHNA and CDR2 YSLEER. The CDR3 runs 15 residues. CD4+ naive, central memory, regulatory and stem cell-like memory subsets were isolated by sorting on CD45RO/CCR7/CD25/CD127/CD95/CD27.

The sample comprised central memory CD4+ T cells from blood. This clonotype originated in a woman younger than 35 in good health. The chain links TRBV4-3 to TRBJ2-7, with D maybe TRBD1 (6 bases). CDR3 loop: CASSQDVGTGREQYF. The DNA for the CDR3 is TGCGCCAGCAGCCAAGATGTCGGTACAGGGCGGGAGCAGTACTTC.